The 20 T cell receptor beta chains given below trace back to one sample, sequenced in a study of blood T cell repertoires in COVID-19. Some clones are missing from TCRdb's copy, which holds only in-frame ones; the method was immunoSEQ multiplex PCR. The table records some 32,000 clones, approximately 86% of them present only once. Sequenced sample: peripheral blood. These receptors came from a human donor in a cohort sampled during active COVID-19.

Only a few counts were recorded for this clone. The CDR3 protein is CASSVAFVTGTGGRQPQHF. The CDR3 DNA sequence: TGTGCCAGCAGTGTTGCTTTTGTGACCGGGACAGGGGGTCGGCAGCCCCAGCATTTT. The chain uses TRBV2 and TRBJ1-5; 11 nucleotides match TRBD1. Germline V lookup: CDR1 SNHLY, CDR2 FYNNEI. The J segment lost 7 bases and the V segment lost 4 bases, leaving 18 bases of the junction unmatched. CDR3 length equals 19 residues.

The rearrangement joins TRBV13 to TRBJ2-5, with D possibly TRBD2 on 6 matching bases. The germline gives CDR1 PRHDT, CDR2 FYEKMQ (reference sequence). This CDR3 comprises 15 residues. V dropped 3 bases and J dropped 3 bases, with 14 bases sitting between them. CDR3 coding DNA: TGTGCCAGCAGCTTTTCCGAGGGCGGGGAAGAGACCCAGTACTTC. The encoded protein is CASSFSEGGEETQYF. Together with reference TRBV13 and TRBJ2-5, the CDR3 gives the full variable domain: AAGVIQSPRHLIKEKRETATLKCYPIPRHDTVYWYQQGPGQDPQFLISFYEKMQSDKGSIPDRFSAQQFSDYHSELNMSSLELGDSALYFCASSFSEGGEETQYFGPGTRLLVL.

The gene calls are TRBV19 and TRBJ1-4; 7 bases match TRBD1. The CDR3 consists of 13 residues. After removal of 6 bases from V and 5 bases from J, the junction contained 3 bases not matched to a gene. Looked up from germline, CDR1 is LNHDA and CDR2 is SQIVND (reference sequence). This CDR3 is CASSLGQNEKLFF. The CDR3 nucleotides are TGTGCCAGTAGCCTGGGACAGAATGAAAAACTGTTTTTT.

The rearrangement joins TRBV15 to TRBJ2-3, with a possible D match to TRBD1 (6 bases). This CDR3 comprises 14 residues. Germline V CDR1 and CDR2: LNHNV, YYDKDF (reference sequence). Trimming left V 2 bases short and J 0 bases short, with 6 bases between. DNA of the CDR3: TGTGCCACCAGCAGAACAGGGAGCACAGATACGCAGTATTTT. It codes for CATSRTGSTDTQYF.

The chain carries TRBV5-4 and TRBJ1-2; D call uncertain. Germline lookup yields CDR1 SGHNT and CDR2 YYREEE (reference sequence). This CDR3 spans 14 amino acids. V lost 2 bases to trimming and J lost 2 bases, with 10 bases between them. The CDR3 loop is CASSFIGQNYGYTF. DNA of the CDR3: TGTGCCAGCAGCTTCATTGGGCAGAACTATGGCTACACCTTC.

This chain links TRBV5-5 with TRBJ1-2; 7 nucleotides align to TRBD1. J gave up 0 bases and V 2 bases, and 4 bases lay outside the gene matches. Germline V gene lookup returns CDR1 SGHKS and CDR2 YYEKEE (reference sequence). The CDR3 contains 15 residues. The CDR3 nucleotides are TGTGCCAGCAGCTTTACAGGGGAAGCTAACTATGGCTACACCTTC. Its translation: CASSFTGEANYGYTF.

To note about this clone: An end of the junction does not agree with germline; a read error may underlie this. The chain has TRBV29-1 and TRBJ2-7; D is unresolved. Looked up from germline, CDR1 is SQVTM and CDR2 is ANQGSEA. This CDR3 has 11 amino acids. The CDR3 DNA reads TGCAGCGTCGAAGTAGCATACGAGCAGTACTTC. Translating it yields CSVEVAYEQYF.

This clone was found a few times. V and J are TRBV3-1 (or the pseudogene TRBV3-2) and TRBJ2-2, with 9 positions matching TRBD2. CDR1 and CDR2 from the germline V gene are LGHDT and YNNKEL (reference sequence). CDR3 length: 14 amino acids. J was trimmed by 3 bases and V by 5 bases; bases with no gene match: 1. The CDR3 region has the DNA TGTGCCAGCAGCGCTAGCGGGGACACCGGGGAGCTGTTTTTT. This translates into CASSASGDTGELFF.

In DNA, the CDR3 is TGTGCCAGCAGCCGGGACAGGGGAGACAATGAGCAGTTCTTC. Amino acids: CASSRDRGDNEQFF. This rearrangement joins TRBV6-4 to TRBJ2-1, with 10 bases identical to TRBD1. This CDR3 has 14 residues. The V gene's germline CDR1 is MRHNA and CDR2 SNTAGT. The V segment lost 6 bases and the J segment 5 bases; nucleotides outside the gene matches: 4.

The CDR3 coding sequence is TGCGCCAGCAGCCAGAGGGGACAGGGGGACAATGAGCAGTTCTTC. Translating gives CASSQRGQGDNEQFF. V usage is TRBV4-1 and J usage is TRBJ2-1; 11 positions match TRBD1. Trimming at V came to 3 bases and at J to 5 bases, leaving 3 bases not matched to a gene. CDR1 and CDR2 (germline): MGHRA, YSYEKL. The CDR3 has 15 residues.

The chain recombines TRBV5-4 with TRBJ1-4, with 7 bases matching TRBD1. Germline V gene data show CDR1 as SGHNT and CDR2 as YYREEE (reference sequence). With 4 bases clipped from V and 4 bases from J, the junction kept 1 base outside the gene matches. The CDR3 sequence is 13 residues long. CDR3 sequence reads: CASSTGVNEKLFF. CDR3 bases: TGTGCCAGCAGCACAGGGGTTAATGAAAAACTGTTTTTT.

The rearrangement links TRBV2 to TRBJ1-1; 9 bases agree with TRBD1. V was pared by 4 bases and J by 6 bases, with 9 bases of the junction left unmatched. The CDR3 is 15 amino acids. CDR1 and CDR2 from the germline V gene are SNHLY and FYNNEI. The CDR3 DNA reads TGTGCCAGCAGTGGGGGGACAGGGATGGTCGCTGAAGCTTTCTTT. This translates into CASSGGTGMVAEAFF.

The chain is built from TRBV10-1 and TRBJ2-2, with a possible D match to TRBD1 (5 bases). V shed 5 bases and J shed 0 bases, with 16 bases lying between them. The CDR3 is 17 residues long. CDR1 and CDR2 (germline): WNHNN, SYGVQD (reference sequence). CDR3 sequence (DNA): TGCGCCAGCAGTAAAGGACGTTTGGGGCCGAACACCGGGGAGCTGTTTTTT. Its translation is CASSKGRLGPNTGELFF.

The chain joins TRBV30 to TRBJ1-4; D unresolved. Germline V CDR1 and CDR2: GTSNPN, SVGIG (reference sequence). The length of the CDR3 is 13 residues. The V end was cut by 2 bases, the J end by 4 bases, with 8 bases between. CDR3 sequence reads: CAWSQNSNEKLFF. The CDR3, as DNA: TGTGCCTGGAGTCAGAACAGTAATGAAAAACTGTTTTTT.

Only one count was recorded for this clone. This sequence joins TRBV5-6 and TRBJ2-3; 8 bases line up with TRBD1. CDR3 length equals 18 residues. Germline CDR1 and CDR2: SGHDT and YYEEEE. Trimming removed 2 bases from V and 1 base from J; junction bases left unmatched: 12. CDR3 sequence reads: CASSLFFRGPWGTDTQYF. The DNA of the CDR3 is TGTGCCAGCAGCTTATTTTTCAGGGGGCCTTGGGGCACAGATACGCAGTATTTT.

The chain joins TRBV6-2 or TRBV6-3 to TRBJ2-7; D ambiguous. Looked up from germline, CDR1 is MNHEY and CDR2 is SVGEGT. With 2 bases removed from V and 4 bases from J, the gap between germline ends came to 15 bases. The CDR3 length is 15 residues. The CDR3 here is CASSYGPGGEYEQYF. In nucleotides, the CDR3 is TGTGCCAGCAGTTACGGCCCGGGTGGAGAGTACGAGCAGTACTTC.

The chain employs TRBV5-8 and TRBJ1-2; no definite D call. V was clipped by 5 bases and J by 2 bases, with 10 bases between them. In germline, CDR1 is SGHTS, CDR2 YDEGEE. CDR3 length: 13 amino acids. The DNA for the CDR3 is TGTGCCAGCAGTCCCGGGTCCAACTATGGCTACACCTTC. It is translated as CASSPGSNYGYTF.

The chain employs TRBV4-1 and TRBJ1-2, with D hard to call. CDR3 size: 17 residues. Looked up from germline, CDR1 is MGHRA and CDR2 is YSYEKL. V lost 0 bases, J lost 7 bases, and 21 bases lay in between. The CDR3 coding sequence is TGCGCCAGCAGCCAAGATCCCAGCGGCGCGCAGGCGGGTGGCTACACCTTC. This encodes CASSQDPSGAQAGGYTF.

The rearrangement joins TRBV5-1 to TRBJ1-4; 11 nucleotides line up with TRBD1. This CDR3 has 15 residues. The germline V gene encodes CDR1 SGHRS and CDR2 YFSETQ. J gave up 6 bases and V 4 bases, and 5 bases lay outside the gene matches. The DNA of the CDR3 is TGCGCCAGCAGCAGTGGACAGGGGGCCGATGAAAAACTGTTTTTT. Its protein is CASSSGQGADEKLFF.

This clone has a single count. The chain has TRBV5-1 and TRBJ2-5, with 14 bases fitting TRBD2. This CDR3 is 14 amino acids long. The germline V gene encodes CDR1 SGHRS and CDR2 YFSETQ. The junction had 6 bases not matched to a gene; V was cut back by 4 bases and J by 10 bases. The CDR3 DNA sequence: TGCGCCAGCAGCCCGGGACTAGCGGGGGTTGGCCAGTACTTC. Its translation: CASSPGLAGVGQYF.